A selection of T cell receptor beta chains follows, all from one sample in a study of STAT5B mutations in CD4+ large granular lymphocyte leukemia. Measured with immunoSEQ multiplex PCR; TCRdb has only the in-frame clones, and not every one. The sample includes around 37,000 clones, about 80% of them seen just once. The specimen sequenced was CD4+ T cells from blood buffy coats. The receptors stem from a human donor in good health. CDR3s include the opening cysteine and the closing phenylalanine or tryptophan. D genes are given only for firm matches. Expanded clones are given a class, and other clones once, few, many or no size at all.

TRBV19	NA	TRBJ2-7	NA	TGTGCCAGTAGTATCCAGGAATCCTTGGCCTACGAGCAGTACTTC	CASSIQESLAYEQYF
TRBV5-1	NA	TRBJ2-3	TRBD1	TGCGCCAGCGCGACAGGGACCACAGATACGCAGTATTTT	CASATGTTDTQYF
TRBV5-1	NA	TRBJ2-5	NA	TGCGCCAGCAGCTTGGTTGTAGGGGAGACCCAGTACTTC	CASSLVVGETQYF
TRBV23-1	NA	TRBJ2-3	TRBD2	TGCGCCAGCAGTCGGAAGCGGGACCTCACAGATACGCAGTATTTT	CASSRKRDLTDTQYF
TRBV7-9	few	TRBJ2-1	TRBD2	TGTGCCAGCAGCTTTAGCGGGGGGGGCCCCCGACATGAGCAGTTCTTC	CASSFSGGGPRHEQFF
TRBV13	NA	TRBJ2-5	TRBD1	TGTGCCAGCAGCTTAGTTCAGGGGGCCGGAGAGACCCAGTACTTC	CASSLVQGAGETQYF
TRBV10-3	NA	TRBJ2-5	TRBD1	TGTGCCATCAGTCGAGGGGGCGCCGAGACGGAGACCCAGTACTTC	CAISRGGAETETQYF
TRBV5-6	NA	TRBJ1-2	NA	TGTGCCAGCAGCCTTCGACAGATACCTAACTATGGCTACACCTTC	CASSLRQIPNYGYTF
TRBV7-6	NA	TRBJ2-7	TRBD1	TGTGCCAGCAGCTTAGCGTCGGGACAGGGGGCCTACGAGCAGTACTTC	CASSLASGQGAYEQYF
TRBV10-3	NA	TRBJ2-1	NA	TGTGCCATCAGTGAGTTCCAGGGGTTTGAGCAGTTCTTC	CAISEFQGFEQFF
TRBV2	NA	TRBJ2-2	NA	TGTGCCAGCAGTGACAACACCGGGGAGCTGTTTTTT	CASSDNTGELFF
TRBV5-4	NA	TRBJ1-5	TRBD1	TGTGCCAGCAGTTATGACAGGGGAGAGCCCCAGCATTTT	CASSYDRGEPQHF
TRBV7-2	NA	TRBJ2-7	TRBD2	TGTGCCAGCAGCCTAAGACGGACTAGCCCCCACGAGCAGTACTTC	CASSLRRTSPHEQYF
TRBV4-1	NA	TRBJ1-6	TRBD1	TGCGCCAGCAGCCATGTTCGAGTGGAGGGGGCGCGGTATAATTCACCCCTCCACTTT	CASSHVRVEGARYNSPLHF